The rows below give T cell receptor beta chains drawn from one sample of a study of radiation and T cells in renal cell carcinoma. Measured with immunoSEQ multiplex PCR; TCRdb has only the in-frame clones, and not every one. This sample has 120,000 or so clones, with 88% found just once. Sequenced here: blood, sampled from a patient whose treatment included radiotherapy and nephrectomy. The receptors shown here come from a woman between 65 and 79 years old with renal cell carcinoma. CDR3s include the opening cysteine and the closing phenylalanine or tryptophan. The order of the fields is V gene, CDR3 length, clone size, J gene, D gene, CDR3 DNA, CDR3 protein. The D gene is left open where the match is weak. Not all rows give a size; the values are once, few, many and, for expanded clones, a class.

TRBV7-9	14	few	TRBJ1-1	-	TGTGCCAGCAGCTTAACCAAAATGAACACTGAAGCTTTCTTT	CASSLTKMNTEAFF
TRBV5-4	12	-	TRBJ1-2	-	TGTGCCAGCAGCCAGGGATTTGGGGGCTACACCTTC	CASSQGFGGYTF
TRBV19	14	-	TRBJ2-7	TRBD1	TGTGCCAGTAGTACAACAGGGGAATCCCTCGAGCAGTACTTC	CASSTTGESLEQYF
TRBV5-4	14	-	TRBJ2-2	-	TGTGCCAGCAGCCTGGGGGTAGCGACCGGGGAGCTGTTTTTT	CASSLGVATGELFF
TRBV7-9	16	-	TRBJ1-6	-	TGTGCCAGCAGCTTAGAAGTGGGGGGCTTCGGTTCACCCCTCCACTTT	CASSLEVGGFGSPLHF
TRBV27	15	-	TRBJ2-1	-	TGTGCCAGCAGTTTTCTCTCGAGCTCCTACAATGAGCAGTTCTTC	CASSFLSSSYNEQFF
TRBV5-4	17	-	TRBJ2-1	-	TGTGCCAGCAGCCAGCCCCCAAGGACGGGGACATACAATGAGCAGTTCTTC	CASSQPPRTGTYNEQFF
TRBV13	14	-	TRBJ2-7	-	TGTGCCAGCAGCGCCCGACAGGTTTCCGCCGAGCAGTACTTC	CASSARQVSAEQYF
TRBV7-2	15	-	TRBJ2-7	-	TGTGCCAGCAGCTTAGGACAGTGGGGAGGCTACGAGCAGTACTTC	CASSLGQWGGYEQYF
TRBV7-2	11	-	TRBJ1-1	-	TGTGCCAGCAGCTTATGGATTGAAGCTTTCTTT	CASSLWIEAFF
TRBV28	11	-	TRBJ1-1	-	TGTGCCAGCAGGCTCCCGACTGAAGCTTTCTTT	CASRLPTEAFF
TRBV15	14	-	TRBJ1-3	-	TGTGCCACCGGCAACCCCGCGGCGGGAAACACCATATATTTT	CATGNPAAGNTIYF
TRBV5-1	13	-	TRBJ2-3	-	TGCGCCAGCAGCTTGGCGGCCACAGATACGCAGTATTTT	CASSLAATDTQYF
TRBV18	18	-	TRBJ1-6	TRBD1	TGTGCCAGCTCACCACTTGGACAGGGTAATGGGCATAATTCACCCCTCCACTTT	CASSPLGQGNGHNSPLHF
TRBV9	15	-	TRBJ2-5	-	TGTGCCAGCAGCGTATATAAGGGCGGCGGAGAGACCCAGTACTTC	CASSVYKGGGETQYF
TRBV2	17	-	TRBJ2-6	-	TGTGCCAGCCTTTACAGGGGAGGTGGCTCTGGGGCCAACGTCCTGACTTTC	CASLYRGGGSGANVLTF
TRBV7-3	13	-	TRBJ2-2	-	TGTGCCAGCAGCTTAGGGACATCGGGGGAGCTGTTTTTT	CASSLGTSGELFF
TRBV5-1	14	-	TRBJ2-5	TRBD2	TGCGCCAGCAGCTTGGGGACTAGGGAAGAGACCCAGTACTTC	CASSLGTREETQYF
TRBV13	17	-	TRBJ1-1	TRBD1	TGTGCCAGCAGCTTAGGGGGACAGGGGCTTAAGAACACTGAAGCTTTCTTT	CASSLGGQGLKNTEAFF
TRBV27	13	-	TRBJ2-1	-	TGTGCCAGCAGTTCTCGGACTATCTGGGAGCAGTTCTTC	CASSSRTIWEQFF
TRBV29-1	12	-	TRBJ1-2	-	TGCAGCGTTGGTAAAGGGAAGGAAGGCTACACCTTC	CSVGKGKEGYTF
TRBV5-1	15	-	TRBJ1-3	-	TGCGCCAGCAGCAGTAGAGGAGGATCTGGAAACACCATATATTTT	CASSSRGGSGNTIYF
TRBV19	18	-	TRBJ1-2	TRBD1	TGTGCCAGTAACCCACGGATGGGACAGGGGGCGCTTGGCTATGGCTACACCTTC	CASNPRMGQGALGYGYTF
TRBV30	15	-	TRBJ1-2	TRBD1	TGTGCCTGGAGTCGACAGGGAAGGGGTGGCTATGGCTACACCTTC	CAWSRQGRGGYGYTF
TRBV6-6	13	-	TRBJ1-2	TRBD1	TGTGCCAGCAGTTTAGGGGGACAGGATGGCTACACCTTC	CASSLGGQDGYTF
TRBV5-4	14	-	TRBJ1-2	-	TGTGCCAGCAGCTTACCCTCAGGGGTAGGTGGCTACACCTTC	CASSLPSGVGGYTF
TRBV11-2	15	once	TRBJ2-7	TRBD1	TGTGCCAGCAGCTTAGAGGGGACAGGTCCCTACGAGCAGTACTTC	CASSLEGTGPYEQYF
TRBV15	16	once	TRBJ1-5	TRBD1	TGTGCCACCAGCAGGGGGGGGACAGGGGAAAATCAGCCCCAGCATTTT	CATSRGGTGENQPQHF
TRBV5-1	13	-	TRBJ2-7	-	TGCGCCAGCAGCGGAACCTTGAAGGACGAGCAGTACTTC	CASSGTLKDEQYF
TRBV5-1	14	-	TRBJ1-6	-	TGCGCCAGCAGCTTGGGACAGCTTAATTCACCCCTCCACTTT	CASSLGQLNSPLHF
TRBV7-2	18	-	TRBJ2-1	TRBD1	TGTGCCAGCAGCTTCCACCGGGACAGGTTGAGCTCCTACAATGAGCAGTTCTTC	CASSFHRDRLSSYNEQFF
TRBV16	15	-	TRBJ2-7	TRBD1	TGTGCCAGCAGCCAATCACCAGGACAGGACTACGAGCAGTACTTC	CASSQSPGQDYEQYF
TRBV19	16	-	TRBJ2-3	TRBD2	TGTGCCAGTAGTATAGCTAGCGGGGGGGCCATAGATACGCAGTATTTT	CASSIASGGAIDTQYF
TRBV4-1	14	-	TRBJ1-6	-	TGCGCCAGCAGCTGGAGGGAGTATAATTCACCCCTCCACTTT	CASSWREYNSPLHF
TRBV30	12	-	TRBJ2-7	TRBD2	TGTGCCTGGAGTCGTAGCGGGCGCGAGCAGTACTTC	CAWSRSGREQYF
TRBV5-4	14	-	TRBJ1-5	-	TGTGCCAGCAGCTTGGAGGGAGAAGATCAGCCCCAGCATTTT	CASSLEGEDQPQHF
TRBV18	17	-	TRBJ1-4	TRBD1	TGTGCCAGCTCACCCGTCCCGGGACAGGAAACTAATGAAAAACTGTTTTTT	CASSPVPGQETNEKLFF
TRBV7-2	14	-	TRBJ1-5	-	TGTGCCAGCAGCGCTACCGGGGGGGATCAGCCCCAGCATTTT	CASSATGGDQPQHF
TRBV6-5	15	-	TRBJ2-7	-	TGTGCCAGCAGTGGTCCCGGGACAAGGTCCTACGAGCAGTACTTC	CASSGPGTRSYEQYF
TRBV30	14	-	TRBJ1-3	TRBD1	TGTGCCTGGGGTGGACAGGGCTCTGGAAACACCATATATTTT	CAWGGQGSGNTIYF
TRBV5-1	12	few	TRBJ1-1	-	TGCGCCAGCAGCCCATGGGGGACTGAAGCTTTCTTT	CASSPWGTEAFF
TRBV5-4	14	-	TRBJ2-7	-	TGTGCCAGCAGCTCTGGCGACAGGTCCTACGAGCAGTACTTC	CASSSGDRSYEQYF
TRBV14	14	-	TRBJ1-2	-	TGTGCCAGCAGCCATGTCGGGCAGGGAGGTGGCTACACCTTC	CASSHVGQGGGYTF
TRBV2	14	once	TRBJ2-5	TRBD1	TGTGCCAGCAGTAAGGACAGGGGGCGCGAGACCCAGTACTTC	CASSKDRGRETQYF
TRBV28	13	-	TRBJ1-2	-	TGTGCCAGCACGCCAGGACGGTTTTATGGCTACACCTTC	CASTPGRFYGYTF
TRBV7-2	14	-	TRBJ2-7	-	TGTGCCAGCAGCTTAGTCGGAAGCTCCAACGAGCAGTACTTC	CASSLVGSSNEQYF
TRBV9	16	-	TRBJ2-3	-	TGTGCCAGCAGCCAACGACAGCAATCCAGCACAGATACGCAGTATTTT	CASSQRQQSSTDTQYF
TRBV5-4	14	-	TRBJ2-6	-	TGTGCCAGCAGCTTGAGGGCTGGGGCCAACGTCCTGACTTTC	CASSLRAGANVLTF
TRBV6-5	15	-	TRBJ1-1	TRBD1	TGTGCCAGCAGTCGACAGGGGGGGATGAACACTGAAGCTTTCTTT	CASSRQGGMNTEAFF
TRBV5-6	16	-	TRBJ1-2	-	TGTGCCAGCAGCTTGTTCCCCAGGGTGTCAGAGTATGGCTACACCTTC	CASSLFPRVSEYGYTF
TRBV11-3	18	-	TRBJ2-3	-	TGTGCCAGCAGCTTTAATCCGTTGTCAGCAACTAGCACAGATACGCAGTATTTT	CASSFNPLSATSTDTQYF
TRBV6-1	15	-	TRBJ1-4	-	TGTGCCAGCAGTGCTCTCCGATTGGCTAATGAAAAACTGTTTTTT	CASSALRLANEKLFF
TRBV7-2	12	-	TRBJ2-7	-	TGTGCCAGCAGCGTCAGCGGCTACGAGCAGTACTTC	CASSVSGYEQYF
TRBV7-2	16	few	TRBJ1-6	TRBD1	TGTGCCAGCCAGGTCGCTCCGGGACAGGGGTTTTCACCCCTCCACTTT	CASQVAPGQGFSPLHF
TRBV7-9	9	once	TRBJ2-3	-	TGTGCCAGCACAGATACGCAGTATTTT	CASTDTQYF
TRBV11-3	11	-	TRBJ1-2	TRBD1	TGTGCCAGCAGCAGAGACGGGACAGGGGGCTTC	CASSRDGTGGF
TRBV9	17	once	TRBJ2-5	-	TGTGCCAGCAGCGTAGGGATAGGGGGGAGGTACCAAGAGACCCAGTACTTC	CASSVGIGGRYQETQYF